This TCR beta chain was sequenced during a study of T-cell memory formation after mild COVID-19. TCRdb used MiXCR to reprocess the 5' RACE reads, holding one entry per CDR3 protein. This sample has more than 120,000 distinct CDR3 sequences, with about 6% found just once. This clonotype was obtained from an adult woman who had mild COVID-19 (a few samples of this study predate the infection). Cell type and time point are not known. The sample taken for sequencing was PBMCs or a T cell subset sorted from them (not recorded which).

The CDR3 sequence is CAEKAGAVVQETQYF. CDR3 DNA sequence: TGTGCCGAGAAAGCGGGAGCGGTTGTCCAAGAGACCCAGTACTTC. The chain uses TRBV2 and TRBJ2-5; 8 nucleotides align to TRBD2. The length of the CDR3 is 15 residues. Trimming took 11 bases from V and 1 from J; bases not matched to a gene: 12. The germline gives CDR1 SNHLY, CDR2 FYNNEI. Complete variable domain (other parts from reference TRBV2 and TRBJ2-5): EPEVTQTPSHQVTQMGQEVILRCVPISNHLYFYWYRQILGQKVEFLVSFYNNEISEKSEIFDDQFSVERPDGSNFTLKIRSTKLEDSAMYFCAEKAGAVVQETQYFGPGTRLLVL.